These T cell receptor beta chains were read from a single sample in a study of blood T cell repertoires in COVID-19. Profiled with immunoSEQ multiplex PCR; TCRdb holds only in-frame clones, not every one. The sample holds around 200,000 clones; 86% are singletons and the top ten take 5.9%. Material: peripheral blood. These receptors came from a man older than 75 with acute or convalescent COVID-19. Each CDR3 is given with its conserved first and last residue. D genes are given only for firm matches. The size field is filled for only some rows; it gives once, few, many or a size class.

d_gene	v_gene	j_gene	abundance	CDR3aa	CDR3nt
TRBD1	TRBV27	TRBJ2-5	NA	CASSKTGTGTGETQYF	TGTGCCAGCAGTAAGACCGGGACAGGGACGGGAGAGACCCAGTACTTC
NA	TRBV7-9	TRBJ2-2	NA	CASSIDRDLGTGELFF	TGTGCCAGCAGCATTGACCGGGACTTGGGGACCGGGGAGCTGTTTTTT
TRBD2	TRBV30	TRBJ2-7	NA	CAWRLAGVGEQYF	TGTGCCTGGCGACTAGCGGGAGTGGGGGAGCAGTACTTC
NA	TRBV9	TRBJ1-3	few	CASSGAGSGNTIYF	TGTGCCAGCAGCGGAGCCGGCTCTGGAAACACCATATATTTT
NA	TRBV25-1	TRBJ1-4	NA	CASSELRGFNEKLFF	TGTGCCAGCAGTGAATTAAGGGGATTTAATGAAAAACTGTTTTTT
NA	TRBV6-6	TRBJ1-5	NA	CASSSPGRRGNQPQHF	TGTGCCAGCAGTTCCCCAGGGCGCAGGGGCAATCAGCCCCAGCATTTT
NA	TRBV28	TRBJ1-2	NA	CASSSSGLYGYTF	TGTGCCAGCAGTTCGAGCGGCCTCTATGGCTACACCTTC
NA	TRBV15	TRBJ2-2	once	CATSRGPGELFF	TGTGCCACCAGCAGAGGGCCCGGGGAGCTGTTTTTT
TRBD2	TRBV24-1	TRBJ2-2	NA	CATSGGLAANTGELFF	TGTGCCACCAGTGGTGGACTAGCGGCAAACACCGGGGAGCTGTTTTTT
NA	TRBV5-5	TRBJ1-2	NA	CASSLAGEGYGYTF	TGTGCCAGCAGCTTAGCAGGGGAAGGCTATGGCTACACCTTC
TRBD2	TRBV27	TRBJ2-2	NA	CASSLYSGRNTGELFF	TGTGCCAGCAGCCTATATAGCGGGAGGAACACCGGGGAGCTGTTTTTT
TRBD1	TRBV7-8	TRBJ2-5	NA	CASSLGQGERVTQYF	TGTGCCAGCAGCTTGGGACAGGGTGAGAGAGTGACCCAGTACTTC
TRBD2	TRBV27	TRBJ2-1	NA	CASRIRLAGANEQFF	TGTGCCAGCAGAATACGACTAGCGGGAGCAAATGAGCAGTTCTTC
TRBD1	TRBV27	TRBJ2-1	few	CASSLGTVYNEQFF	TGTGCCAGCAGTTTAGGGACAGTTTACAATGAGCAGTTCTTC
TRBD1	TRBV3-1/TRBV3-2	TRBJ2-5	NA	CASSQDLTGWFGETQYF	TGTGCCAGCAGCCAAGATCTGACAGGGTGGTTTGGAGAGACCCAGTACTTC
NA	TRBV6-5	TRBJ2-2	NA	CASSRDSAQRALFF	TGTGCCAGCAGCAGGGACTCGGCCCAACGGGCGCTGTTTTTT
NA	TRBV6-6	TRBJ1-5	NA	CASSYAMGGNQPQHF	TGTGCCAGCAGTTACGCGATGGGGGGAAATCAGCCCCAGCATTTT
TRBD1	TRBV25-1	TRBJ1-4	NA	CASSETGGNEKLFF	TGTGCCAGCAGTGAGACAGGGGGCAATGAAAAACTGTTTTTT
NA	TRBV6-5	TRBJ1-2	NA	CASIGQQGYTF	TGTGCCAGCATTGGACAGCAGGGCTACACCTTC
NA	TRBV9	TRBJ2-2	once	CASSPLAGAGELFF	TGTGCCAGCAGCCCGCTAGCTGGGGCCGGGGAGCTGTTTTTT
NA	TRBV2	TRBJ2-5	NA	CASSDRETWTQYF	TGTGCCAGCAGTGACAGGGAAACCTGGACCCAGTACTTC
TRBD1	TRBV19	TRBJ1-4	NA	CASSRVQGAVEKLFF	TGTGCCAGTAGTAGAGTGCAGGGGGCGGTTGAAAAACTGTTTTTT
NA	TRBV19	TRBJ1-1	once	CASSIDGGTEAFF	TGTGCCAGTAGTATAGACGGGGGAACTGAAGCTTTCTTT
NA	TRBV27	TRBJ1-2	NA	CASSSETGGGYTF	TGTGCCAGCAGTTCAGAGACAGGAGGAGGCTACACCTTC
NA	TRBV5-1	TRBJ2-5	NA	CASSPERSQETQYF	TGCGCCAGCAGCCCCGAGCGGTCTCAGGAGACCCAGTACTTC
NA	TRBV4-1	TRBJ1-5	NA	CASSQRILGGQDNQPQHF	TGCGCCAGCAGCCAACGCATTTTAGGGGGACAAGACAATCAGCCCCAGCATTTT
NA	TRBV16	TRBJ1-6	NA	CASTLDRNYNSPLHF	TGTGCCAGCACCCTCGACAGAAACTATAATTCACCCCTCCACTTT
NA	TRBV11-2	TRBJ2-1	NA	CASSFGEAQFF	TGTGCCAGCAGCTTCGGGGAGGCGCAGTTCTTC
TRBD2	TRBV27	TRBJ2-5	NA	CASSPLAGENQETQYF	TGTGCCAGCAGTCCCTTAGCGGGAGAAAACCAAGAGACCCAGTACTTC
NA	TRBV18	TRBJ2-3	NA	CASSPRRTDTQYF	TGTGCCAGCTCACCGCGGCGAACGGATACGCAGTATTTT
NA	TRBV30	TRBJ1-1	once	CAWRGGGNTEAFF	TGTGCCTGGAGGGGCGGAGGAAACACTGAAGCTTTCTTT
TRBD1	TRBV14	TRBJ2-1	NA	CASARQGATYNEQFF	TGTGCCAGCGCCCGACAGGGGGCCACCTACAATGAGCAGTTCTTC
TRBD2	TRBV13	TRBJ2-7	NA	CASSTTSGSYEQYF	TGTGCCAGCAGCACGACTAGCGGGAGTTACGAGCAGTACTTC
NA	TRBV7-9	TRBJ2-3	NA	CASSLATSEDTQYF	TGTGCCAGCAGCTTAGCTACCAGTGAAGATACGCAGTATTTT
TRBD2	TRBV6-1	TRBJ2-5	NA	CASSDDTGTRTKTQYF	TGTGCCAGCAGTGATGATACCGGGACTAGGACGAAGACCCAGTACTTC
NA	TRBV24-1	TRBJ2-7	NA	CATSDLSGTRFEQYF	TGTGCCACCAGTGATTTGTCCGGGACAAGGTTCGAGCAGTACTTC
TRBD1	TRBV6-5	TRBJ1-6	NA	CASSYSGQSNSPLHF	TGTGCCAGCAGTTACTCGGGACAGAGCAATTCACCCCTCCACTTT
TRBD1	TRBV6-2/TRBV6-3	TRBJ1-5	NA	CASSDLTGGRNQPQHF	TGTGCCAGCAGTGACCTGACAGGGGGCCGCAATCAGCCCCAGCATTTT
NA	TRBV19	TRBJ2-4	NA	CASSTGGGRAKNIQYF	TGTGCCAGTAGCACGGGCGGGGGCAGAGCCAAAAACATTCAGTACTTC
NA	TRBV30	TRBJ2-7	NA	CAWQIGGTSSYEQYF	TGTGCCTGGCAAATAGGGGGAACTAGCTCCTACGAGCAGTACTTC
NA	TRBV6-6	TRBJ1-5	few	CASSRREQQSNQPQHF	TGTGCCAGCAGTCGGCGGGAGCAGCAAAGCAATCAGCCCCAGCATTTT
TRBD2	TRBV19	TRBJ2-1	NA	CASSILGGRFNEQFF	TGTGCCAGTAGTATCCTCGGCGGGAGGTTCAATGAGCAGTTCTTC
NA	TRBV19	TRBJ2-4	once	CASKAGSKNIQYF	TGTGCCAGTAAGGCGGGTTCGAAAAACATTCAGTACTTC